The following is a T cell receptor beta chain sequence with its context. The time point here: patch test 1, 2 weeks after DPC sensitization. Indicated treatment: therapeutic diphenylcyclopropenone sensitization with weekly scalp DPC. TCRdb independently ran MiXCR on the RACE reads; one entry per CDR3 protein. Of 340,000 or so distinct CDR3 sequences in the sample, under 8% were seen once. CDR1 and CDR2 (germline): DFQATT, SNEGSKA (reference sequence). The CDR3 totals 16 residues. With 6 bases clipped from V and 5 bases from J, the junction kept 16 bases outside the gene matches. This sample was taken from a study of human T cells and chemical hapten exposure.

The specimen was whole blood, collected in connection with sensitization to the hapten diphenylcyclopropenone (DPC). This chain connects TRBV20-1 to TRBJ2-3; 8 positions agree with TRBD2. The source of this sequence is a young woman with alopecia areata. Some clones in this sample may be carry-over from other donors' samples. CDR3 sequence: CSAQIEIAGFRDTQYF. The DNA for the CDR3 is TGCAGTGCCCAGATAGAGATAGCGGGGTTTCGAGATACGCAGTATTTT.